The rows below give T cell receptor beta chains drawn from one sample of a study of CD4+ T cells in melanoma. Generated by immunoSEQ multiplex PCR, the TCRdb table keeps only in-frame clones and is missing some. The sample includes 4,500 to 6,000 clones, roughly three fifths of them seen just once. Specimen: cells from a culture (not recorded whether cultured in vitro). The receptors originated from a human donor with melanoma. Both conserved end residues are part of each CDR3. The D gene is left open where the match is weak. Size tells how often a clone was seen (once, few, many) or the class of an expanded clone, and some rows leave it out.

D	V	J	size	DNA	CDR3
TRBD1	TRBV19	TRBJ1-5	-	TGTGCCAGTAGTATGGTCGGACAGGGGTATCAGCCCCAGCATTTT	CASSMVGQGYQPQHF
TRBD1	TRBV4-1	TRBJ1-2	once	TGCGCCAGCCGCCGGACAGGGAGGCTTCAAGGTGGTGGCTACACCTTC	CASRRTGRLQGGGYTF
-	TRBV7-9	TRBJ2-7	medium-sized	TGTGCCAGCAGCCGGCTAGGTGGGGACTCCTACGAGCAGTACTTC	CASSRLGGDSYEQYF
-	TRBV6-5	TRBJ1-5	once	TGTGCCAGCAGGGGCAGGGAGATGGGCAATCAGCCCCAGCATTTT	CASRGREMGNQPQHF
-	TRBV7-6	TRBJ2-2	-	TGTGCCAGCAGCGCCCAATTGTACGCGAACACCGGGGAGCTGTTTTTT	CASSAQLYANTGELFF
-	TRBV12-3/TRBV12-4	TRBJ2-7	-	TGTGCCAGCAGTTTCCGGACAGCGGACGAGCAGTACTTC	CASSFRTADEQYF
-	TRBV15	TRBJ1-5	medium-sized	TGTGCCACCAGCACCAGCACAGGGTTGAGCCAGCCCCAGCATTTT	CATSTSTGLSQPQHF
-	TRBV3-1/TRBV3-2	TRBJ1-2	-	TGTGCCAGCAGCCAGGTCGGCAGGCACACCTTC	CASSQVGRHTF
-	TRBV9	TRBJ1-3	-	TGTGCCAGCATCCATTGGACATCGGATAGAAACACCATATATTTT	CASIHWTSDRNTIYF
-	TRBV12-2	TRBJ1-3	once	TGTGCAAGTCGCTTAGCTCTCGGACGGACCTCTGGAAACACCATATATTTT	CASRLALGRTSGNTIYF
-	TRBV20-1	TRBJ2-1	-	TGCAGTGCTGGCGACAGTAATGAGCAGTTCTTC	CSAGDSNEQFF
-	TRBV6-5	TRBJ2-7	-	TGTGCCAGCAGTTTACAGCGGCAGGACTACGAGCAGTACTTC	CASSLQRQDYEQYF
-	TRBV7-9	TRBJ2-7	large	TGTGCCAGCAGCCACGACATGGGCGCTTCCTACGAGCAGTACTTC	CASSHDMGASYEQYF
-	TRBV6-1	TRBJ2-1	-	TGTGCCAGCAGTGAACGGGGGAATGAGCAGTTCTTC	CASSERGNEQFF
-	TRBV19	TRBJ1-3	once	TGTGCCAGTATGAGGGGGGTTGGAAACACCATATATTTT	CASMRGVGNTIYF
TRBD1	TRBV27	TRBJ2-1	few	TGTGCCACCAAAGGACAGGGTTTTTACAATGAGCAGTTCTTC	CATKGQGFYNEQFF
-	TRBV4-2	TRBJ1-5	-	TGTGCCAGCAGCCAAGATGGTCAGTTCAATCAGCCCCAGCATTTT	CASSQDGQFNQPQHF
-	TRBV4-1	TRBJ2-1	medium-sized	TGCGCCAGCAGCCAAGATCCGGCGTCAAGGGATGAGCAGTTCTTC	CASSQDPASRDEQFF
-	TRBV2	TRBJ2-5	-	TGTGCCAGGGGGCAGAGGGGAGGCGAGACCCAGTACTTC	CARGQRGGETQYF